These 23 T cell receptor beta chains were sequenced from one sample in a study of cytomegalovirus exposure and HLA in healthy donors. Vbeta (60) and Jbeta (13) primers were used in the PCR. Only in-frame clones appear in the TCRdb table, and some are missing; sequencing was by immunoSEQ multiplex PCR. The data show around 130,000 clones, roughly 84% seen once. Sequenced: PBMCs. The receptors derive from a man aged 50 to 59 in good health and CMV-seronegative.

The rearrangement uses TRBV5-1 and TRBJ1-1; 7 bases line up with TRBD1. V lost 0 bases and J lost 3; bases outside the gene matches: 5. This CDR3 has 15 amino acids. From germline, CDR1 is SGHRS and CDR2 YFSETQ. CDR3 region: CASSLAVGGHTEAFF. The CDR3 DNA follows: TGCGCCAGCAGCTTGGCCGTAGGGGGCCACACTGAAGCTTTCTTT.

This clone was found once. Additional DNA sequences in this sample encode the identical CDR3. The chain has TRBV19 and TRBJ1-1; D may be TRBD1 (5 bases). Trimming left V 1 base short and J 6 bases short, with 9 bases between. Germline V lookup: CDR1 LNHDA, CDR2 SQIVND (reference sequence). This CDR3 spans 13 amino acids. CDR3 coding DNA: TGTGCCAGTAGTATAGGGGGCAGGGCTGAAGCTTTCTTT. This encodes CASSIGGRAEAFF.

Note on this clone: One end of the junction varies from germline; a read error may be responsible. The CDR3 is CASSRTGGNPPLHF. The CDR3 nucleotides are TGTGCCAGCAGTCGGACAGGCGGTAATCCACCCCTCCACTTT. The rearrangement uses TRBV2 and TRBJ1-6; 7 nucleotides align to TRBD1. Germline-derived CDR1 and CDR2 are SNHLY and FYNNEI. The CDR3 has 14 residues. The full variable domain, with the rest looked up from reference TRBV2 and TRBJ1-6, is EPEVTQTPSHQVTQMGQEVILRCVPISNHLYFYWYRQILGQKVEFLVSFYNNEISEKSEIFDDQFSVERPDGSNFTLKIRSTKLEDSAMYFCASSRTGGNPPLHFGNGTRLTVT.

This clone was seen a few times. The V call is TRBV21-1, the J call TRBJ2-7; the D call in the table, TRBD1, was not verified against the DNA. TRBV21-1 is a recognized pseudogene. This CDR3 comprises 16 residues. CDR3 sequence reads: CASSTQQGTYSYEQYF. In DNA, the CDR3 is TGTGCCAGCAGCACCCAACAGGGAACCTACTCCTACGAGCAGTACTTC.

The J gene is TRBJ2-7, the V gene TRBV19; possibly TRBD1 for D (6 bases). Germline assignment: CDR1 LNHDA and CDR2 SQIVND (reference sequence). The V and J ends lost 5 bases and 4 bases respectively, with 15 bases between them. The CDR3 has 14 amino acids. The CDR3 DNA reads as TGTGCCAGTAGTGAGGTGACAGGCCCTTACGAGCAGTACTTC. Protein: CASSEVTGPYEQYF.

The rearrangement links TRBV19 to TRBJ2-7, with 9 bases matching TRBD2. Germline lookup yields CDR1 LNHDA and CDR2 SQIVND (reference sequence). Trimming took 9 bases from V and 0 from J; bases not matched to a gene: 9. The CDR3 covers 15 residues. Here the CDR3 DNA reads TGTGCCAGCAGGCTTCAGCGGGGGGCCTCCTACGAGCAGTACTTC. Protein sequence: CASRLQRGASYEQYF.

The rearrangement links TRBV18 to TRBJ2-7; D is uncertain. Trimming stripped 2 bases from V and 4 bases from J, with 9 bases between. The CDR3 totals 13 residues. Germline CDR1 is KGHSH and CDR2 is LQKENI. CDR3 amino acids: CASSPGLGYEQYF. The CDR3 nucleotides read TGTGCCAGCTCACCAGGGCTCGGATACGAGCAGTACTTC.

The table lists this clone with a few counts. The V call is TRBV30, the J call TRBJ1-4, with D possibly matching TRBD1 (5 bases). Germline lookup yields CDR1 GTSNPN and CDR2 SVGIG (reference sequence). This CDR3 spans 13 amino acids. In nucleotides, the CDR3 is TGTGCGTCGGGACGGGGGTTGGGTGAAAAACTGTTTTTT. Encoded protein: CASGRGLGEKLFF.

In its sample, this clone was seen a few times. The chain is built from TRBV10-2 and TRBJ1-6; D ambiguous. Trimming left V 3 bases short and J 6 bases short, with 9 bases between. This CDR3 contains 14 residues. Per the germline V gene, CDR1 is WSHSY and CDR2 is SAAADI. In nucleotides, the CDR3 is TGCGCCAGCAGTGATCCGGGGAGTAATTCACCCCTCCACTTT. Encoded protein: CASSDPGSNSPLHF.

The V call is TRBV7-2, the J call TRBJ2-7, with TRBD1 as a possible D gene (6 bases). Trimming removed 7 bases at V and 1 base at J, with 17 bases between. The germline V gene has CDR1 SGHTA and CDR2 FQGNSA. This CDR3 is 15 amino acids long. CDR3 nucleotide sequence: TGTGCCAGCACCACCTCAACAGGGAGTTCCTACGAGCAGTACTTC. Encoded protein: CASTTSTGSSYEQYF.

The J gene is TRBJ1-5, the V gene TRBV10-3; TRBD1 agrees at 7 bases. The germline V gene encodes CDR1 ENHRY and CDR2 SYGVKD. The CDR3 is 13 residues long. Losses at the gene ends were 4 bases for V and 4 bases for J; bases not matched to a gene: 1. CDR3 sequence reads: CAISGDSNQPQHF. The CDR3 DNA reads TGTGCCATCAGTGGGGACAGTAATCAGCCCCAGCATTTT.

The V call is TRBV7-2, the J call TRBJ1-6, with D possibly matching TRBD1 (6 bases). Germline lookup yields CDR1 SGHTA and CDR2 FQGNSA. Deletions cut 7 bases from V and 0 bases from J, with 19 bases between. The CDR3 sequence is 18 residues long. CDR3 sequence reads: CASIDLGQTSSYNSPLHF. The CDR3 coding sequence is TGTGCCAGCATCGACCTCGGACAGACCAGCTCCTATAATTCACCCCTCCACTTT.

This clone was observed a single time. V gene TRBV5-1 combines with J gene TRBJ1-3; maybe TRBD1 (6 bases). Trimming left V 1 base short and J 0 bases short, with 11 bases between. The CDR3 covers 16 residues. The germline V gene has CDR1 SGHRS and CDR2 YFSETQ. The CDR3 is CASSLTTDSSGNTIYF. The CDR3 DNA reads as TGCGCCAGCAGCTTGACCACGGACAGCTCTGGAAACACCATATATTTT.

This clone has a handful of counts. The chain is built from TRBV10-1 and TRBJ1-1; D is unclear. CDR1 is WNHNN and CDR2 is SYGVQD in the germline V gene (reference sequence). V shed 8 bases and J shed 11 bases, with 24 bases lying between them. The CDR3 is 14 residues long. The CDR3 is CASGRRAEKNAAFF. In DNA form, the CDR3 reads TGCGCCAGCGGCAGGCGGGCAGAGAAAAACGCGGCTTTCTTT.

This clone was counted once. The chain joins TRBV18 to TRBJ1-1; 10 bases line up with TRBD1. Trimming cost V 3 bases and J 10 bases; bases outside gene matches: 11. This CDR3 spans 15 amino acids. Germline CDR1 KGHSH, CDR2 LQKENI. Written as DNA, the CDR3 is TGTGCCAGCTCACCTTACGGGACAGGGGTGATGGTAGCTTTCTTT. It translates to CASSPYGTGVMVAFF. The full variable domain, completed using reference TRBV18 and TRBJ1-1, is NAGVMQNPRHLVRRRGQEARLRCSPMKGHSHVYWYRQLPEEGLKFMVYLQKENIIDESGMPKERFSAEFPKEGPSILRIQQVVRGDSAAYFCASSPYGTGVMVAFFGQGTRLTVV.

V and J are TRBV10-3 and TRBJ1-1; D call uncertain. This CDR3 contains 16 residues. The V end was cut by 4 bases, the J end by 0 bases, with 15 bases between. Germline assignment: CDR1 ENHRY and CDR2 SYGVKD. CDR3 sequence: CAISGAGVSMNTEAFF. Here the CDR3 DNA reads TGTGCCATCAGTGGAGCAGGCGTTAGTATGAACACTGAAGCTTTCTTT.

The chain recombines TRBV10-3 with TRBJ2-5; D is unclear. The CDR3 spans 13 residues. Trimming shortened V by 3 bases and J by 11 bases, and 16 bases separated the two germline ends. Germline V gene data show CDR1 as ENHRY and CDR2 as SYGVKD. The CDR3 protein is CAISDGVIKEQYF. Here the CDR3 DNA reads TGTGCCATCAGTGACGGAGTGATAAAGGAGCAGTACTTC.

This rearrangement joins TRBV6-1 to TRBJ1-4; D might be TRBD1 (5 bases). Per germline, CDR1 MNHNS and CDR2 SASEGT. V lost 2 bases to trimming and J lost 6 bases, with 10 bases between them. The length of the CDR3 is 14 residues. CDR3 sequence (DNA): TGTGCCAGCAGTGAATTGGGCAGGGATGAAAAACTGTTTTTT. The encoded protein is CASSELGRDEKLFF.

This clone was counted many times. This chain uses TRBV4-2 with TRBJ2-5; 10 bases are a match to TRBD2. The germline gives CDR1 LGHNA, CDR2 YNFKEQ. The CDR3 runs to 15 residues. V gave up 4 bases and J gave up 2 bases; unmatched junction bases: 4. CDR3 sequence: CASSPLAGDQETQYF. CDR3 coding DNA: TGTGCCAGCAGCCCCCTAGCGGGGGATCAAGAGACCCAGTACTTC.

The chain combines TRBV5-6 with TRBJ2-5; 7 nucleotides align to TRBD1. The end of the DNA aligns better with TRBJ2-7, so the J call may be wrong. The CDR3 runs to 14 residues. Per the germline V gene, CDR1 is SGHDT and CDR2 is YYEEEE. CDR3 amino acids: CASSFRDRPYEQYF. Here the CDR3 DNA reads TGTGCCAGCAGCTTCCGGGACAGACCCTACGAGCAGTACTTC.

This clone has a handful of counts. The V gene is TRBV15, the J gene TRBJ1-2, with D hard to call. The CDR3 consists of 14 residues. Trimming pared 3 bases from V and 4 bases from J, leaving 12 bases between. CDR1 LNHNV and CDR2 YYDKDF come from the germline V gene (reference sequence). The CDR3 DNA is TGTGCCACCAGCAGCAGAACGGGAGCCTATGGCTACACCTTC. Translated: CATSSRTGAYGYTF.

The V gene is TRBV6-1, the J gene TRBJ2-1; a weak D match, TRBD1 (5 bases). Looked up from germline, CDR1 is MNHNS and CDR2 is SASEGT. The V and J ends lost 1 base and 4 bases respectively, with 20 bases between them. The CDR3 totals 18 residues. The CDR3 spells CASSEGQPIPYPYNEQFF. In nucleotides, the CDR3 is TGTGCCAGCAGTGAAGGACAGCCAATACCATACCCATACAATGAGCAGTTCTTC.

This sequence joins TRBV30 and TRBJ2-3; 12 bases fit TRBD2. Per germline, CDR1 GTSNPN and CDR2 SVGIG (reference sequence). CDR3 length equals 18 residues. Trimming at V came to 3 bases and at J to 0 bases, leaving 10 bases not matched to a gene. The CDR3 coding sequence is TGTGCCTGGAGCCATTCGACTAGCGGGGGCCCAAGCACAGATACGCAGTATTTT. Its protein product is CAWSHSTSGGPSTDTQYF.